The 17 T cell receptor beta chains below come from one sample, sequenced in a study of CD8 T cells in Susac syndrome (dated by TCRdb to between 2018 and 2020). The library was prepared using the immunoSEQ multiplex PCR assay. RNA was extracted using the RNeasy kit, and roughly 0.5 to 1 microgram was reverse transcribed with random hexamers. Clones were called with MiXCR by TCRdb after fastp trimmed the public reads at Q25, and only in-frame beta chains were retained. A single entry per CDR3 protein holds the most common genes and DNA from its merged rows. A total of approximately 190,000 distinct CDR3 sequences appear in this sample, around 90% of them only once. Roughly 0.087% of the sample lies in the top ten. The sample comprised CD4+ T cells from PBMCs. These receptors came from a human donor with Susac syndrome.

The V and J genes are TRBV4-1 and TRBJ2-6, with TRBD2 as a possible D gene (6 bases). The length of the CDR3 is 16 residues. Looked up from germline, CDR1 is MGHRA and CDR2 is YSYEKL. V shed 2 bases and J shed 2 bases, with 10 bases lying between them. The chain's CDR3 is CASSQFVAAGANVLTF. The CDR3 bases are TGCGCCAGCAGCCAATTTGTAGCGGCTGGGGCCAACGTCCTGACTTTC.

The genes are TRBV12-5 and TRBJ1-1; D is undetermined. Germline values: CDR1 LGHNT, CDR2 FRNRAP. The CDR3 sequence is 10 residues long. The germline V and J ends were trimmed by 8 bases and 1 base, with 2 bases remaining between them. Here the CDR3 reads CASKNTEAFF. CDR3 bases: TGTGCTAGTAAGAACACTGAAGCTTTCTTT.

The CDR3 reads CASDIRGAGETQYF. In DNA, the CDR3 is TGTGCCTCAGATATACGGGGGGCAGGAGAGACCCAGTACTTC. The chain couples TRBV30 to TRBJ2-5; a weak D match, TRBD2 (7 bases). Trimming removed 7 bases from V and 4 bases from J, with 19 bases in between. CDR3 size: 14 residues. Germline V lookup: CDR1 GTSNPN, CDR2 SVGIG (reference sequence).

The chain uses TRBV5-1 and TRBJ2-7, with D unresolved. V was shortened by 5 bases and J by 2 bases, with 17 bases between the two germline ends. Germline lookup yields CDR1 SGHRS and CDR2 YFSETQ. CDR3 length equals 15 residues. In nucleotides, the CDR3 is TGCGCCAGCAGGGTCGTTTATGAGAAGACCTACGAGCAGTACTTC. Its protein product is CASRVVYEKTYEQYF.

V is TRBV3-1 and J is TRBJ2-5; TRBD2 matches at 11 bases. The germline gives CDR1 LGHDT, CDR2 YNNKEL (reference sequence). Trimming at V came to 4 bases and at J to 4 bases, leaving 5 bases not matched to a gene. This CDR3 comprises 15 residues. The CDR3 DNA sequence: TGTGCCAGCAGCCCCCTAGCGGGGGGTGTAGAGACCCAGTACTTC. Its translation: CASSPLAGGVETQYF.

The rearrangement links TRBV4-1 to TRBJ2-3; 8 bases are shared with TRBD1. The CDR3 has 15 residues. Per germline, CDR1 MGHRA and CDR2 YSYEKL. Germline trimming cut 0 bases from V and 7 bases from J; bases unmatched to any gene: 6. The CDR3 sequence is CASSQEQGVAYTQYF. The CDR3 nucleotides read TGCGCCAGCAGCCAAGAACAGGGGGTCGCGTATACGCAGTATTTT.

The gene calls are TRBV11-2 and TRBJ2-1; 11 positions agree with TRBD2. In germline, CDR1 is SGHAT, CDR2 FQNNGV. This CDR3 has 20 amino acids. Trimming removed 5 bases from V and 0 bases from J; junction bases left unmatched: 15. The CDR3 nucleotides read TGTGCCAGCAGCCAATTAACCGGGACTAGCGGTGTTTTCTCCTACAATGAGCAGTTCTTC. It yields the protein CASSQLTGTSGVFSYNEQFF.

The chain employs TRBV9 and TRBJ2-3; D gene uncertain. Trimming removed 0 bases at V and 0 bases at J, with 8 bases between. The CDR3 has 15 residues. Germline V gene lookup returns CDR1 SGDLS and CDR2 YYNGEE. This CDR3 reads CASSVVGESTDTQYF. For the CDR3, the DNA is TGTGCCAGCAGCGTAGTTGGCGAGAGCACAGATACGCAGTATTTT.

The rearrangement links TRBV29-1 to TRBJ2-5; a weak D match, TRBD1 (6 bases). V lost 3 bases, J lost 5 bases, and 13 bases lay in between. The CDR3 is 13 residues long. Germline V gives CDR1 SQVTM, CDR2 ANQGSEA. The CDR3 sequence: CSVDADRRETQYF. The CDR3 DNA follows: TGCAGCGTTGACGCGGACAGACGCGAGACCCAGTACTTC.

The chain combines TRBV7-9 with TRBJ2-5; tentatively, D is TRBD2 (6 bases). The CDR3 has 14 residues. Looked up from germline, CDR1 is SEHNR and CDR2 is FQNEAQ (reference sequence). Deletions cut 4 bases from V and 1 base from J, with 10 bases between. CDR3 coding DNA: TGTGCCAGCAGCTCGCAGGGACTCCAAGAGACCCAGTACTTC. Translation: CASSSQGLQETQYF.

The chain couples TRBV5-1 to TRBJ2-1, with a possible D match to TRBD2 (6 bases). The CDR3 is 16 residues long. Germline CDR1 SGHRS, CDR2 YFSETQ. The V end was cut by 4 bases, the J end by 0 bases, with 14 bases between. CDR3 protein: CASSRSGLGSYNEQFF. The CDR3 DNA follows: TGCGCCAGCAGCCGTAGCGGATTGGGCTCCTACAATGAGCAGTTCTTC.

The gene calls are TRBV20-1 and TRBJ1-2; possibly TRBD1 for D (5 bases). V was shortened by 0 bases and J by 10 bases, with 15 bases between the two germline ends. CDR3 length equals 13 residues. CDR1 and CDR2 from the germline V gene are DFQATT and SNEGSKA (reference sequence). CDR3 in DNA: TGCAGTGCTAGAGATCAGCCGACAGAGTACTACACCTTC. It translates to CSARDQPTEYYTF.

J is TRBJ1-2 and V is TRBV3-1, with D possibly being TRBD1 (6 bases). V gave up 2 bases and J gave up 4 bases, with 8 bases separating them. The CDR3 is 13 residues long. The V gene's germline CDR1 is LGHDT and CDR2 YNNKEL (reference sequence). The CDR3 DNA is TGTGCCAGCAGCCAACAGGGGTTCTATGGCTACACCTTC. As protein: CASSQQGFYGYTF. Together with reference TRBV3-1 and TRBJ1-2, the CDR3 gives the full variable domain: DTAVSQTPKYLVTQMGNDKSIKCEQNLGHDTMYWYKQDSKKFLKIMFSYNNKELIINETVPNRFSPKSPDKAHLNLHINSLELGDSAVYFCASSQQGFYGYTFGSGTRLTVV.

J is TRBJ2-1 and V is TRBV20-1, with D possibly being TRBD2 (6 bases). This CDR3 region has 14 residues. V dropped 4 bases and J dropped 4 bases, with 14 bases sitting between them. The germline V gene has CDR1 DFQATT and CDR2 SNEGSKA (reference sequence). CDR3 protein: CSAKRDFYYNEQFF. CDR3 bases: TGCAGTGCTAAAAGGGACTTCTATTACAATGAGCAGTTCTTC.

V is TRBV20-1 and J is TRBJ2-1; D gene ambiguous. This CDR3 has 11 residues. Trimming removed 6 bases at V and 11 bases at J, with 14 bases between. CDR1 DFQATT and CDR2 SNEGSKA come from the germline V gene (reference sequence). The DNA of the CDR3 is TGCAGTGCAGCGATATCACCCCAGCAGTTCTTC. This codes for CSAAISPQQFF.

This sequence joins TRBV20-1 and TRBJ2-7; a possible D gene is TRBD1 (8 bases). This CDR3 has 14 amino acids. Germline V gives CDR1 DFQATT, CDR2 SNEGSKA (reference sequence). V shed 5 bases and J shed 1 base, with 15 bases lying between them. As DNA, the CDR3 is TGCAGTGCTTTTACAGGGGGGGTGTCCTACGAGCAGTACTTC. It is translated as CSAFTGGVSYEQYF.

This chain links TRBV6-1 with TRBJ2-6; D ambiguous. The germline CDR1 and CDR2 sequences are MNHNS and SASEGT. This CDR3 contains 17 residues. Trimming took 6 bases from V and 0 from J, leaving 15 bases between them. CDR3 in DNA: TGTGCCAGCAGCCCCGGCCAGCCTCTCTCTGGGGCCAACGTCCTGACTTTC. Translation gives CASSPGQPLSGANVLTF.